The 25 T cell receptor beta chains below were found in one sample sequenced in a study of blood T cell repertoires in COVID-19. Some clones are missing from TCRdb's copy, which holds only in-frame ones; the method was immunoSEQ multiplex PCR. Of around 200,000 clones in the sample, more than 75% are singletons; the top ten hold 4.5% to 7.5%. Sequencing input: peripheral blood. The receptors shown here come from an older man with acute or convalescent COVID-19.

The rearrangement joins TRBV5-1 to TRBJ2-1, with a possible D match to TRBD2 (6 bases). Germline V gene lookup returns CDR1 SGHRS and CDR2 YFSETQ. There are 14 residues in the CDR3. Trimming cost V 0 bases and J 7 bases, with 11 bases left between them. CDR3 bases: TGCGCCAGCAGCTTGGTGGCGGGGAAAAATGAGCAGTTCTTC. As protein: CASSLVAGKNEQFF. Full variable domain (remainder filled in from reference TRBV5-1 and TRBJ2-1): KAGVTQTPRYLIKTRGQQVTLSCSPISGHRSVSWYQQTPGQGLQFLFEYFSETQRNKGNFPGRFSGRQFSNSRSEMNVSTLELGDSALYLCASSLVAGKNEQFFGPGTRLTVL.

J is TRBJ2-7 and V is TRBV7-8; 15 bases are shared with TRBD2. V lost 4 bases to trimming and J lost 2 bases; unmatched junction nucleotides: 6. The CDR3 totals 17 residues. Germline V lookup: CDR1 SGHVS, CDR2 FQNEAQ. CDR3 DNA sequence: TGTGCCAGCAGCTGGGGACTAGCGGGAGGTAGGACCTACGAGCAGTACGTC. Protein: CASSWGLAGGRTYEQYV.

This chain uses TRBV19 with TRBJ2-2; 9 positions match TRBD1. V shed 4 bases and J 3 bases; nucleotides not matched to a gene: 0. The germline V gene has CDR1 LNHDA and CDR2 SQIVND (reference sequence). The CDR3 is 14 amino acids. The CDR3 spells CASSRTGDTGELFF. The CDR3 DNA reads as TGTGCCAGTAGTAGGACAGGGGACACCGGGGAGCTGTTTTTT.

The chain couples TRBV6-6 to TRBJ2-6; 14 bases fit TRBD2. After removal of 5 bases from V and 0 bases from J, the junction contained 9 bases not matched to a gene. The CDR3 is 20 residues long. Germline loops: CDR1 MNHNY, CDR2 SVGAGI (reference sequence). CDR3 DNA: TGTGCCAGCAGTCGTGGACTAGCGGGAGGTATCTTCTCTGGGGCCAACGTCCTGACTTTC. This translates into CASSRGLAGGIFSGANVLTF.

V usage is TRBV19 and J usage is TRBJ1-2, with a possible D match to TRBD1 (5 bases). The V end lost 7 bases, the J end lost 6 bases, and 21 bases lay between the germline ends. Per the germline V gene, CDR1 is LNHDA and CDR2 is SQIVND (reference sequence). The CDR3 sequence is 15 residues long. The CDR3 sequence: CASNFGDRQMHGYTF. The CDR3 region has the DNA TGTGCCAGTAATTTTGGCGACCGACAGATGCATGGCTACACCTTC.

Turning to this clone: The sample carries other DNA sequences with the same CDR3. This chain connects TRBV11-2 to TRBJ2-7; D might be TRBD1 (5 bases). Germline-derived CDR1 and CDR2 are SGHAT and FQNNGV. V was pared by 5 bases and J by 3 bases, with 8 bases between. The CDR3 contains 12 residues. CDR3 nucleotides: TGTGCCAGCAGCCCGCAGGGCTACGAGCAGTACTTC. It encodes CASSPQGYEQYF.

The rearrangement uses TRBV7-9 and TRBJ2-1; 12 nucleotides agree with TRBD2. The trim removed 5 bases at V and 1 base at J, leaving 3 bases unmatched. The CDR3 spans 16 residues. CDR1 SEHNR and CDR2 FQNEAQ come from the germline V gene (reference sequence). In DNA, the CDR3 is TGTGCCAGCAGCGCTCTAGCGGGAGGGTCCTACAATGAGCAGTTCTTC. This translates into CASSALAGGSYNEQFF. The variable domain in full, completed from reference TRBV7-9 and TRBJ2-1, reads DTGVSQNPRHKITKRGQNVTFRCDPISEHNRLYWYRQTLGQGPEFLTYFQNEAQLEKSRLLSDRFSAERPKGSFSTLEIQRTEQGDSAMYLCASSALAGGSYNEQFFGPGTRLTVL.

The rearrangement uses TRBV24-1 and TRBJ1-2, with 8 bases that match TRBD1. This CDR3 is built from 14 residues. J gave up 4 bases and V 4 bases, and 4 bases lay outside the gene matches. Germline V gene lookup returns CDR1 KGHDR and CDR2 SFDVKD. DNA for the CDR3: TGTGCCACCAGTGAGGGACAGGCGGGCTATGGCTACACCTTC. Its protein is CATSEGQAGYGYTF.

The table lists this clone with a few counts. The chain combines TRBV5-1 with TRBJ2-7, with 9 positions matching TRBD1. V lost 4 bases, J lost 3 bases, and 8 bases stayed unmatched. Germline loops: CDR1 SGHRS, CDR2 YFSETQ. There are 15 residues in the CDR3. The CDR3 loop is CASSVQQGANYEQYF. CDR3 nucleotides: TGCGCCAGCAGCGTACAACAGGGGGCAAACTACGAGCAGTACTTC.

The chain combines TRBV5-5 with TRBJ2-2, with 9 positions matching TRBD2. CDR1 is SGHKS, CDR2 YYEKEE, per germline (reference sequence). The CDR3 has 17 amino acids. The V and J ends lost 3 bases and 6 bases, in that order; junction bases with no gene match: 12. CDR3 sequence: CASSYYSGGRAPGELFF. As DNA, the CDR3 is TGTGCCAGCAGCTATTATTCGGGCGGGAGGGCCCCCGGGGAGCTGTTTTTT.

CDR3: CASSSRHPSPYNEQFF. The CDR3 DNA is TGTGCCAGTAGTTCCCGACATCCAAGCCCGTACAATGAGCAGTTCTTC. This sequence joins TRBV19 and TRBJ2-1; D ambiguous. Germline CDR1 LNHDA, CDR2 SQIVND (reference sequence). The CDR3 has 16 residues. V gave up 5 bases and J gave up 4 bases, with 18 bases separating them.

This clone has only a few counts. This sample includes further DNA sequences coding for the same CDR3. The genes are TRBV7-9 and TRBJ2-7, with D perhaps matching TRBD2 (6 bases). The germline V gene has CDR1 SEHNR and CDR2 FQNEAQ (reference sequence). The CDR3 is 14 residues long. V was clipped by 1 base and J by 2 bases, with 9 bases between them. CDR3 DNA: TGTGCCAGCAGCTTAGTCGGGGGACCCTACGAGCAGTACGTC. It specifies CASSLVGGPYEQYV.

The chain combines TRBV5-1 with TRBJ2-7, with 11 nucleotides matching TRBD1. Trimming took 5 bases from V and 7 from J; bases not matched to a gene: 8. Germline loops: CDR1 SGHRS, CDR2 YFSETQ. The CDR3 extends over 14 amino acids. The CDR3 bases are TGCGCCAGCAGACCGGGACAGGGGGTTGGTGAGCAGTACGTC. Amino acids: CASRPGQGVGEQYV.

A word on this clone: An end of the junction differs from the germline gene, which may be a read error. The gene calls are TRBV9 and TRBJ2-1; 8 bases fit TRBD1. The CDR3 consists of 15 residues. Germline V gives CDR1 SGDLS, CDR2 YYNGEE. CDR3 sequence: CPSTTRQGPYNEQFF. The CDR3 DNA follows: TGTCCCAGCACCACACGACAGGGGCCCTACAATGAGCAGTTCTTC.

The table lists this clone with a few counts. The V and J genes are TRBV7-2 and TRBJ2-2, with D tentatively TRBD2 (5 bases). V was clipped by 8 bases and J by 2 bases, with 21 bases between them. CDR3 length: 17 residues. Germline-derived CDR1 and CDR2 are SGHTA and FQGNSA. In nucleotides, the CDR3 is TGTGCCAGCCGTGAGGAACGAAGACTACTTAACACCGGGGAGCTGTTTTTT. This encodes CASREERRLLNTGELFF.

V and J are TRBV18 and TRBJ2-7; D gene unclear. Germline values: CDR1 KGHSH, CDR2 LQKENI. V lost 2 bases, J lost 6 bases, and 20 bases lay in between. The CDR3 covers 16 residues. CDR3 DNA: TGTGCCAGCTCACCAGCCGAGGTGATAAGCCTTCGCGAGCAGTACTTC. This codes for CASSPAEVISLREQYF. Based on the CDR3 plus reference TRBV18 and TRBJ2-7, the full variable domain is NAGVMQNPRHLVRRRGQEARLRCSPMKGHSHVYWYRQLPEEGLKFMVYLQKENIIDESGMPKERFSAEFPKEGPSILRIQQVVRGDSAAYFCASSPAEVISLREQYFGPGTRLTVT.

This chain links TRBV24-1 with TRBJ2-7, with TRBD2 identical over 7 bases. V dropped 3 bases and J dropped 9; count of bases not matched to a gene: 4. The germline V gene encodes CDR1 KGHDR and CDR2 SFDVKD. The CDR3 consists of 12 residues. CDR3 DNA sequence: TGTGCCACCAGTGATCTTGGGGGGGGGCAGTACGTC. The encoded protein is CATSDLGGGQYV.

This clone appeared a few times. CDR3 protein: CASSPLPSGSGNEQFF. DNA of the CDR3: TGTGCCAGCAGCCCGCTTCCGAGCGGGAGCGGGAATGAGCAGTTCTTC. This chain joins TRBV7-2 and TRBJ2-1, with TRBD2 matching over 8 bases. V shed 5 bases, J shed 7 bases, and the junction held 13 bases outside the gene matches. The CDR3 totals 16 residues. Germline values: CDR1 SGHTA, CDR2 FQGNSA. Supplemented by reference TRBV7-2 and TRBJ2-1, the full variable domain reads GAGVSQSPSNKVTEKGKDVELRCDPISGHTALYWYRQSLGQGLEFLIYFQGNSAPDKSGLPSDRFSAERTGGSVSTLTIQRTQQEDSAVYLCASSPLPSGSGNEQFFGPGTRLTVL.

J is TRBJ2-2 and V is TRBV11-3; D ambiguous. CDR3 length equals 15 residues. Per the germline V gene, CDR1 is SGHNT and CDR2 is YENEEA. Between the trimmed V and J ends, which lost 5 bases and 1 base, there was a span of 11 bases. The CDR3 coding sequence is TGTGCCAGCAGCCTTATGGCCGTGAACACCGGGGAGCTGTTTTTT. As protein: CASSLMAVNTGELFF.

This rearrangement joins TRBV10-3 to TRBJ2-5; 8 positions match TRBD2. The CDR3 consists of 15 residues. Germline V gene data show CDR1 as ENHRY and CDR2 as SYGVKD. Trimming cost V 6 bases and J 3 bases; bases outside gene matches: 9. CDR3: CAISLAGGRKETQYF. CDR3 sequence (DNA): TGTGCCATCAGCCTGGCGGGAGGAAGAAAAGAGACCCAGTACTTC.

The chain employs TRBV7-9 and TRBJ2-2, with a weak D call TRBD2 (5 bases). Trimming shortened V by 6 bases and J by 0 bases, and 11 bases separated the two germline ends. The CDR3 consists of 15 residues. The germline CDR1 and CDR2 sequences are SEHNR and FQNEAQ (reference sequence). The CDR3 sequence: CASRSGSANTGELFF. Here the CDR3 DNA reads TGTGCCAGCAGATCGGGGTCTGCGAACACCGGGGAGCTGTTTTTT.

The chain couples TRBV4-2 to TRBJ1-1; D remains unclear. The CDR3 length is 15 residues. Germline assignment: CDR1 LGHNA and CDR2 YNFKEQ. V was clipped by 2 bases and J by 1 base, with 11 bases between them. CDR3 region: CASSQRGMANTEAFF. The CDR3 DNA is TGTGCCAGCAGCCAAAGAGGGATGGCGAACACTGAAGCTTTCTTT.

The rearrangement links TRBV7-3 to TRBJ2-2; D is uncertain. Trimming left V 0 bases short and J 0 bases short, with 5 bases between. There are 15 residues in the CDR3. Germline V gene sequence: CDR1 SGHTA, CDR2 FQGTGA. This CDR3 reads CASSLTTSNTGELFF. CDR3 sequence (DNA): TGTGCCAGCAGCTTAACTACTTCGAACACCGGGGAGCTGTTTTTT.

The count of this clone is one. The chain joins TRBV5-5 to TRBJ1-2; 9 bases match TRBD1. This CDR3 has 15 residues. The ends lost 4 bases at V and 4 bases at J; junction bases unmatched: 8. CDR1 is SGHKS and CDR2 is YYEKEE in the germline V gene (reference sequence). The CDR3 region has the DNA TGTGCCAGCAGCCCCACAGGGGGCGAGATCTATGGCTACACCTTC. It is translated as CASSPTGGEIYGYTF.

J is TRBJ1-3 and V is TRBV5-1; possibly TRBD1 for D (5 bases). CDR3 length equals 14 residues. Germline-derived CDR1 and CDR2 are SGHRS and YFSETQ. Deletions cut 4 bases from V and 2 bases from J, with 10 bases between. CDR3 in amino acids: CASSPAGAGNTIYF. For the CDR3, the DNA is TGCGCCAGCAGCCCAGCGGGGGCTGGAAACACCATATATTTT.